Below are 5 T cell receptor beta chains sequenced from a single sample in a study of cytomegalovirus exposure and HLA in healthy donors. Primers for the PCR totalled 60 Vbeta and 13 Jbeta. The assay was immunoSEQ multiplex PCR, and TCRdb's table has in-frame clones only and misses some. The sample consists of around 170,000 clones, approximately 81% of them appearing once. Sequencing was performed on PBMCs. The receptor set was obtained from a man in his forties or fifties in good health and CMV-seronegative.

This sequence joins TRBV14 and TRBJ2-7; 9 bases agree with TRBD1. V trimming: 6 bases; J trimming: 0 bases; junction bases outside the gene matches: 9. The CDR3 covers 16 residues. CDR1 is SGHDN and CDR2 is FVKESK in the germline V gene. CDR3 sequence (DNA): TGTGCCAGCAGACCTCGGACAGGGGCCATCTCCTACGAGCAGTACTTC. Residues: CASRPRTGAISYEQYF.

This clone has only one observation. The V gene is TRBV5-6, the J gene TRBJ2-5; the D gene is possibly TRBD1 (6 bases). Trimming cost V 0 bases and J 2 bases, with 8 bases left between them. The CDR3 totals 14 residues. CDR1 is SGHDT, CDR2 YYEEEE, per germline. Written as DNA, the CDR3 is TGTGCCAGCAGCTTGGTTAGGGGGCAAGAGACCCAGTACTTC. Protein: CASSLVRGQETQYF. The whole variable domain, filled in from reference TRBV5-6 and TRBJ2-5, reads DAGVTQSPTHLIKTRGQQVTLRCSPKSGHDTVSWYQQALGQGPQFIFQYYEEEERQRGNFPDRFSGHQFPNYSSELNVNALLLGDSALYLCASSLVRGQETQYFGPGTRLLVL.

The chain joins TRBV7-9 to TRBJ2-5; possible D gene TRBD2, 7 bases. CDR3 size: 13 residues. Germline CDR1 SEHNR, CDR2 FQNEAQ (reference sequence). The CDR3 nucleotides are TGTTCCGCGGGGGCGGGGAACCAAGAGACCCAGTACTTC. It encodes CSAGAGNQETQYF.

On this clone: The junction and the germline gene differ at one end; a read error may be behind it. This rearrangement joins TRBV7-9 to TRBJ2-5; D is undetermined. Germline V gives CDR1 SEHNR, CDR2 FQNEAQ (reference sequence). This CDR3 is built from 15 residues. CDR3 bases: TGTTCCAGCAGCTTAGCCCAGTCCCATCGAGAGACCCAGTACTTC. Protein sequence: CSSSLAQSHRETQYF. Supplemented by reference TRBV7-9 and TRBJ2-5, the full variable domain reads DTGVSQNPRHKITKRGQNVTFRCDPISEHNRLYWYRQTLGQGPEFLTYFQNEAQLEKSRLLSDRFSAERPKGSFSTLEIQRTEQGDSAMYLCSSSLAQSHRETQYFGPGTRLLVL.

The V and J genes are TRBV7-8 and TRBJ2-3; 9 nucleotides agree with TRBD1. This CDR3 region has 15 residues. With V trimmed by 6 bases and J by 3 bases, 7 bases remained unmatched. Germline CDR1 and CDR2: SGHVS and FQNEAQ. The CDR3 DNA follows: TGTGCCAGCAGAACCGGGACAGGGTCGACAGATACGCAGTATTTT. Translated, it gives CASRTGTGSTDTQYF.